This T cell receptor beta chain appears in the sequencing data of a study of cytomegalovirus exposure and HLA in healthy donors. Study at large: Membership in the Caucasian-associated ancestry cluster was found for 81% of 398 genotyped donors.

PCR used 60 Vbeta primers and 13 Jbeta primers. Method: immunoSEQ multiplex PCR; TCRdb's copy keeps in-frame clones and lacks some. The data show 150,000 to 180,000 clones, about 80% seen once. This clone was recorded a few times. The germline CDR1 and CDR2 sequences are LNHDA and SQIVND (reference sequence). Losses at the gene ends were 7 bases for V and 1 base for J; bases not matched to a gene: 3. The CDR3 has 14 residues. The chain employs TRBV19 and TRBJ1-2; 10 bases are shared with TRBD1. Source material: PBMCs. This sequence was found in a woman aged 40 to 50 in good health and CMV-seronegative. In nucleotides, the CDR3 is TGTGCCAGTACCCGGGACAGGGGTAACTATGGCTACACCTTC. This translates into CASTRDRGNYGYTF. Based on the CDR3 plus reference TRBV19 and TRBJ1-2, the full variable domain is DGGITQSPKYLFRKEGQNVTLSCEQNLNHDAMYWYRQDPGQGLRLIYYSQIVNDFQKGDIAEGYSVSREKKESFPLTVTSAQKNPTAFYLCASTRDRGNYGYTFGSGTRLTVV.